This TCR beta chain was identified during a study of cytomegalovirus exposure and HLA in healthy donors. The PCR ran on 60 Vbeta and 13 Jbeta primers. Generated by immunoSEQ multiplex PCR, the TCRdb table keeps only in-frame clones and is missing some. The sample has roughly 150,000 clones, around 70% seen once. There are a few counts of this clone. Antigen unknown. The V end lost 5 bases, the J end lost 8 bases, and 12 bases lay between the germline ends. The CDR3 is 12 residues long. CDR1 and CDR2 (germline): SGHVS, FQNEAQ. Study-level points and caveats: Trimming of TCR beta V- and J-genes showed a link, identified in a later analysis, to a missense DCLRE1C variant.

Sequenced sample: PBMCs. The chain links TRBV7-8 to TRBJ1-1; maybe TRBD1 (5 bases). The sequence derives from a man between 40 and 49 years old in good health and CMV-seronegative. As DNA, the CDR3 is TGTGCCAGCAGCCCCGGGGGGGTCGAAGCTTTCTTT. Translating it yields CASSPGGVEAFF.